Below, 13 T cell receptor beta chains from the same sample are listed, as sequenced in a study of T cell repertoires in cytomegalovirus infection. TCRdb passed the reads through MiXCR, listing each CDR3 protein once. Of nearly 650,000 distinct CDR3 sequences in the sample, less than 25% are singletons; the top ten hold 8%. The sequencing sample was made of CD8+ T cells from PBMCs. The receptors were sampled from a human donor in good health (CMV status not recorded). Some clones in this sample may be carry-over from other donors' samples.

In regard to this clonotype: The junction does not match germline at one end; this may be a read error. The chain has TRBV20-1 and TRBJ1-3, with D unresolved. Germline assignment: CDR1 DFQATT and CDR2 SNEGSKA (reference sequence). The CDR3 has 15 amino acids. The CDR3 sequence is CNARRTLSSGNTIYF. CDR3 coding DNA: TGCAATGCTAGACGCACGCTGAGCTCTGGAAACACCATATATTTT.

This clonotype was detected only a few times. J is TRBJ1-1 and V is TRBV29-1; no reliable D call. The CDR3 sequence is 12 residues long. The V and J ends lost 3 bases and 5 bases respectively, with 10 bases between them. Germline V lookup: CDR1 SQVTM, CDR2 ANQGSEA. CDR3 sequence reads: CSVEGPTTEAFF. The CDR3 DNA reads TGCAGCGTTGAGGGCCCTACAACTGAAGCTTTCTTT.

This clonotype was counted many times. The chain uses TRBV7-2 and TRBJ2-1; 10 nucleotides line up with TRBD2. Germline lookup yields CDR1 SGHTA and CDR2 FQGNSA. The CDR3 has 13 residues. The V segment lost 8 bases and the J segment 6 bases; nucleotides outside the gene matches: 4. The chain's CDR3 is CASGAGGPNEQFF. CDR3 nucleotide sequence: TGTGCCAGCGGAGCGGGGGGGCCCAATGAGCAGTTCTTC. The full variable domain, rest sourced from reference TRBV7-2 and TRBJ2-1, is GAGVSQSPSNKVTEKGKDVELRCDPISGHTALYWYRQSLGQGLEFLIYFQGNSAPDKSGLPSDRFSAERTGGSVSTLTIQRTQQEDSAVYLCASGAGGPNEQFFGPGTRLTVL.

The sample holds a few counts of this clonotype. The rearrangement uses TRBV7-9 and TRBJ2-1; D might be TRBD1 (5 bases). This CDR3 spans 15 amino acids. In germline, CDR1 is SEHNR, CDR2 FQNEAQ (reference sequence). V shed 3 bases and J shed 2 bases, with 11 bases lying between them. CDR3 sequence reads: CASSFGGAPYNEQFF. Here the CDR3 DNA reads TGTGCCAGCAGCTTTGGTGGGGCCCCCTACAATGAGCAGTTCTTC.

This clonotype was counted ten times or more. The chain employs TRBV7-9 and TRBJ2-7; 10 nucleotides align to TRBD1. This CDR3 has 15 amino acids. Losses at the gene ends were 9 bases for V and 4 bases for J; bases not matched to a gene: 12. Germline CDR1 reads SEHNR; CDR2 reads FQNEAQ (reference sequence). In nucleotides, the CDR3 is TGTGCCAGTCGGCCGGGACAGGGGATTTGGTACGAGCAGTACTTC. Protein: CASRPGQGIWYEQYF.

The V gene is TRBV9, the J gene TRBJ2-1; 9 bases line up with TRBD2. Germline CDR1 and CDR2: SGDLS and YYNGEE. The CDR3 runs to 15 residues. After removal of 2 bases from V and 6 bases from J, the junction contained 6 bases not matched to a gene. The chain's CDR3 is CASSVASGASNEQFF. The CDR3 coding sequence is TGTGCCAGCAGCGTGGCTAGCGGGGCAAGCAATGAGCAGTTCTTC. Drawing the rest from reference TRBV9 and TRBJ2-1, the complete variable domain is DSGVTQTPKHLITATGQRVTLRCSPRSGDLSVYWYQQSLDQGLQFLIQYYNGEERAKGNILERFSAQQFPDLHSELNLSSLELGDSALYFCASSVASGASNEQFFGPGTRLTVL.

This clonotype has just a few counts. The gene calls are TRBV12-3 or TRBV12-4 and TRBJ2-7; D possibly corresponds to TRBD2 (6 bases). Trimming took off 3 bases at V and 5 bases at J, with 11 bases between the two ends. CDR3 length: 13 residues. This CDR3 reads CASSFAGIHEQYF. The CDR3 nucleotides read TGTGCCAGCAGTTTTGCGGGGATCCACGAGCAGTACTTC.

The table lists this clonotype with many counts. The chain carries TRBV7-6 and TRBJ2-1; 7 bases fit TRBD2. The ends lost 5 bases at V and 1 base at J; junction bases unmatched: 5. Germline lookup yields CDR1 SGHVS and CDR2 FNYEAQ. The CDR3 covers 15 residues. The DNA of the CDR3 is TGTGCCAGCAGCCTCTTGGGGGGGTCCTACAATGAGCAGTTCTTC. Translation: CASSLLGGSYNEQFF. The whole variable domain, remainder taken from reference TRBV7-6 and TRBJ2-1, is GAGVSQSPRYKVTKRGQDVALRCDPISGHVSLYWYRQALGQGPEFLTYFNYEAQQDKSGLPNDRFSAERPEGSISTLTIQRTEQRDSAMYRCASSLLGGSYNEQFFGPGTRLTVL.

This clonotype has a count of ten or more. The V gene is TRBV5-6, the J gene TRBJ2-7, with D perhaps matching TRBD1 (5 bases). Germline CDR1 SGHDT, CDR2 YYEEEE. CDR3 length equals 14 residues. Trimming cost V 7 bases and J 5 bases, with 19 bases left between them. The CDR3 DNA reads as TGTGCCAGCTTCCCCGAGCCACTCAGGGACGAGCAGTACGTC. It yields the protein CASFPEPLRDEQYV.

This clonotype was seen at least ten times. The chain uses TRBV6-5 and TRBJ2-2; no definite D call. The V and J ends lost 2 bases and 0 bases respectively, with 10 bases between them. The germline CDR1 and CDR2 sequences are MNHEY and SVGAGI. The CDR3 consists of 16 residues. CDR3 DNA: TGTGCCAGCAGTTACGGGTTTTACTCGAACACCGGGGAGCTGTTTTTT. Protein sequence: CASSYGFYSNTGELFF.

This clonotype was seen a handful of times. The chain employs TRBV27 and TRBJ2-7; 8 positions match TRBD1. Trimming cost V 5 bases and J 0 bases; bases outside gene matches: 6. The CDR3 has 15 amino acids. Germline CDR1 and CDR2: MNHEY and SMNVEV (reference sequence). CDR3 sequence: CASSLRTGHSYEQYV. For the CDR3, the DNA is TGTGCCAGCAGTCTCAGGACAGGGCACTCCTACGAGCAGTACGTC.

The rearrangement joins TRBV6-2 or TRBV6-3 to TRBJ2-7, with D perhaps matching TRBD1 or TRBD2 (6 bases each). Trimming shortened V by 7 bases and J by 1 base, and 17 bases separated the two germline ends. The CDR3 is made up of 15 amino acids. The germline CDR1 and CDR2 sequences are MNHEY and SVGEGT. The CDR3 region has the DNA TGTGCCAGCAACCCTTGGGGGGCGTCGTCCTACGAGCAGTACGTC. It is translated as CASNPWGASSYEQYV.

Here the CDR3 DNA reads TGTGCCAGCAGCTTAGATCTGCCTAGAATCAATGAGCAGTTCTTC. Translated: CASSLDLPRINEQFF. This chain uses TRBV11-2 with TRBJ2-1; no firm D call. The CDR3 has 15 residues. CDR1 and CDR2 (germline): SGHAT, FQNNGV. Trimming took 0 bases from V and 6 from J, leaving 12 bases between them.